Below, 8 T cell receptor beta chains from the same sample are listed, as sequenced in a study of OX40 agonist ivuxolimab in advanced cancers. The repertoire was sequenced with immunoSEQ multiplex PCR; TCRdb's copy has only in-frame clones and lacks some. The sample contains approximately 110,000 clones, 85% to 95% of which appear only once. Sequenced here: CD4+ or CD8+ T cells sorted from blood, sampled in a trial of the OX40 agonist ivuxolimab. The receptors shown here come from an adult with an advanced solid tumor such as melanoma, head and neck, liver or kidney cancer.

This sequence joins TRBV15 and TRBJ2-7; a possible D gene is TRBD2 (5 bases). Germline CDR1 is LNHNV and CDR2 is YYDKDF (reference sequence). V dropped 1 base and J dropped 4 bases, with 14 bases sitting between them. The CDR3 runs to 15 residues. CDR3 in DNA: TGTGCCACCAGCAGAGGGAGTAGCGTGACTTACGAGCAGTACTTC. It encodes CATSRGSSVTYEQYF.

The CDR3 spells CASSSQGPNQPQHF. DNA of the CDR3: TGTGCCAGCAGTTCACAGGGGCCCAATCAGCCCCAGCATTTT. V usage is TRBV27 and J usage is TRBJ1-5; 7 nucleotides line up with TRBD1. Trimming removed 4 bases from V and 3 bases from J; junction bases left unmatched: 3. The CDR3 is 14 amino acids. Germline V gives CDR1 MNHEY, CDR2 SMNVEV (reference sequence).

The rearrangement joins TRBV4-1 to TRBJ2-3; no definite D call. There are 16 residues in the CDR3. V gave up 0 bases and J gave up 0 bases, with 10 bases separating them. Looked up from germline, CDR1 is MGHRA and CDR2 is YSYEKL. CDR3 sequence: CASSQEPNLSTDTQYF. The CDR3 nucleotides are TGCGCCAGCAGCCAAGAACCGAACTTGAGCACAGATACGCAGTATTTT.

The chain joins TRBV6-5 to TRBJ2-4; D possibly uses TRBD1 or TRBD2 (6 bases each). With 7 bases removed from V and 13 bases from J, the gap between germline ends came to 14 bases. The V gene's germline CDR1 is MNHEY and CDR2 SVGAGI. The CDR3 extends over 11 amino acids. CDR3: CASTAGGLQYF. CDR3 bases: TGTGCCAGCACCGCCGGGGGCTTGCAGTACTTC.

The chain carries TRBV28 and TRBJ1-6, with unresolved D. From germline, CDR1 is MDHEN and CDR2 SYDVKM. This CDR3 comprises 16 residues. The ends were cut back, 3 bases at V and 8 bases at J, with 17 bases in the middle. This CDR3 is CASSFSGFTVDSPLHF. The CDR3, as DNA: TGTGCCAGCAGTTTTTCCGGGTTTACAGTGGATTCACCCCTCCACTTT.

The rearrangement uses TRBV19 and TRBJ2-3; unclear D gene. This CDR3 contains 14 residues. Germline assignment: CDR1 LNHDA and CDR2 SQIVND (reference sequence). Trimming left V 0 bases short and J 6 bases short, with 10 bases between. In nucleotides, the CDR3 is TGTGCCAGTAGTATAGAGAAACCGGAGGATACGCAGTATTTT. This encodes CASSIEKPEDTQYF.

DNA of the CDR3: TGTGCCAGTAAGAATGCCGAACTAGCGGCAGAGACCCAGTACTTC. Translated: CASKNAELAAETQYF. V gene TRBV19 combines with J gene TRBJ2-5; 8 positions agree with TRBD2. The germline gives CDR1 LNHDA, CDR2 SQIVND (reference sequence). The V segment lost 7 bases and the J segment 4 bases; nucleotides outside the gene matches: 11. The CDR3 has 15 amino acids.

A single count supports this clone. This CDR3 is CASGLETGTANYGYTF. The CDR3 DNA is TGTGCTAGTGGTTTGGAGACCGGGACTGCTAACTATGGCTACACCTTC. The J gene is TRBJ1-2, the V gene TRBV12-5, with D possibly matching TRBD1 (5 bases). Trimming took 1 base from V and 0 from J, leaving 12 bases between them. CDR3 length: 16 residues. Germline lookup yields CDR1 LGHNT and CDR2 FRNRAP.